The 21 T cell receptor gamma chains below were found in one sample sequenced in a study of gamma delta lymphoproliferative disorders and STAT genes (dated by TCRdb to 2017 to 2018). The library was produced with multiplex PCR. These reads were obtained on an Illumina MiSeq. Clonotypes were called again by TCRdb from the public reads via CATT, and duplicate nucleotide sequences were then merged into one entry. Recorded for this sample are about 1,200 gamma-chain clones; 15% of them occurred a single time. The top ten constitute approximately 16% of the sample. For both patients and controls, peripheral blood mononuclear cells were isolated, and the genomic DNA from these cells was used for TCR sequencing. The sequencing sample was made of blood. The receptors were gathered from a human donor in good health.

The sample holds a few counts of this clone. This is likely an artifact of a read error, given a far larger clone one base away. The limits of the CDR3 on the DNA are not certain, so only TCRdb's listed CDR3 is given. Other DNA sequences in this sample translate to the same CDR3. The V gene call reads TRGV11; no J gene was called. TRGV11 falls under the ORF class, with uncertain function. The CDR3 contains 16 residues when both ends are counted. CDR3 sequence: CTTVPAGLGTYYKKLF.

In its sample, this clone is medium-sized. The V and J genes are TRGV2 and TRGJ1 or TRGJ2. The J gene, left out of TCRdb, was set here by checking the DNA against germline. The CDR3 runs 14 residues. Germline V gene lookup returns CDR1 EGSNGY and CDR2 YDSYNSKV. V shed 1 base and J 2 bases; nucleotides not matched to a gene: 5. CDR3: CATWDGNHYYKKLF. The CDR3 coding sequence is TGTGCCACCTGGGACGGCAACCATTATTATAAGAAACTCTTT.

This clone was detected only a few times. The chain has TRGV2 and TRGJ1 or TRGJ2. TCRdb carries no J gene annotation; the J gene was assigned here by matching the DNA with germline. This CDR3 is 10 amino acids long. V gave up 9 bases and J gave up 3 bases; unmatched junction bases: 2. The germline gives CDR1 EGSNGY, CDR2 YDSYNSKV. CDR3 nucleotide sequence: TGTGCCACCAGTTATTATAAGAAACTCTTT. Translation gives CATSYYKKLF.

This clone counts as medium-sized (0.01 to 0.1%). The chain uses TRGV2 and TRGJ1 or TRGJ2. The J gene was missing in TCRdb and was found by matching the end of the DNA to germline. Losses at the gene ends were 0 bases for V and 3 bases for J; bases not matched to a gene: 5. The germline gives CDR1 EGSNGY, CDR2 YDSYNSKV. The CDR3 consists of 14 residues. The CDR3 DNA reads TGTGCCACCTGGGACGGGCCGGGTTATTATAAGAAACTCTTT. Translation: CATWDGPGYYKKLF.

This clone is classed as medium-sized. The chain carries TRGV8 and TRGJ1 or TRGJ2. The J gene, missing from TCRdb, was assigned here through DNA to germline matching. The CDR3 consists of 17 residues. The ends lost 3 bases at V and 2 bases at J; junction bases unmatched: 16. CDR1 is VENAVY and CDR2 is YDSYNSRV in the germline V gene. The CDR3 coding sequence is TGTGCCACCTGGGATTTGAGAACAGCACGTTATTATTATAAGAAACTCTTT. Amino acids: CATWDLRTARYYYKKLF.

By proportion, this clone is medium-sized. The chain joins TRGV2 to TRGJ1 or TRGJ2. No J segment appears in TCRdb, so it was assigned here by matching the sequence to germline. In germline, CDR1 is EGSNGY, CDR2 YDSYNSKV. This CDR3 region has 11 residues. V gave up 2 bases and J gave up 9 bases; unmatched junction bases: 4. The DNA of the CDR3 is TGTGCCACCTGGGACGTCGGTAAGAAACTCTTT. Its protein is CATWDVGKKLF.

This clone is judged medium-sized. V and J are TRGV10 and TRGJ1 or TRGJ2. In the absence of a J gene in TCRdb, the DNA was matched to germline to assign it here. TRGV10 is an ORF, and what it does is uncertain. V shed 8 bases and J 8 bases; nucleotides not matched to a gene: 10. This CDR3 contains 12 residues. CDR3 residues: CAAWDYNHKKLF. In nucleotides, the CDR3 is TGTGCTGCGTGGGATTATAACCATAAGAAACTCTTT.

In regard to this clone: It is unclear where the CDR3 begins or ends on the DNA, so no DNA is shown, and the CDR3 is as TCRdb lists it. The CDR3 here is CATWDHTIIRNSLAVEQHF. No J gene was called, and the V gene is TRGV8. The CDR3 has 19 amino acids, counting both end residues. CDR1 and CDR2 from the germline V gene are VENAVY and YDSYNSRV.

In its sample, this clone ranks as medium-sized. This chain links TRGV3 with TRGJP2. The J gene was not available in TCRdb and was assigned here by matching the DNA to germline segments. In germline, CDR1 is VTNTFY, CDR2 YDVSTARD (reference sequence). Trimming removed 0 bases from V and 0 bases from J; junction bases left unmatched: 4. The length of the CDR3 is 16 residues. In DNA form, the CDR3 reads TGTGCCACCTGGGACAGGCACGATAGTAGTGATTGGATCAAGACGTTT. Protein product: CATWDRHDSSDWIKTF.

Sample share makes this clone medium-sized. CDR3 residues: CATWDGSVKLF. CDR3 DNA sequence: TGTGCCACCTGGGACGGATCAGTAAAACTCTTT. The V gene call reads TRGV3; no J gene was called. CDR1 VTNTFY and CDR2 YDVSTARD come from the germline V gene (reference sequence). The CDR3 runs to 11 residues.

Regarding this clone: Because the CDR3's place on the DNA is in doubt, the DNA is left out and the CDR3 is given as listed by TCRdb. The V gene is listed as TRGV3; no J gene was called. Germline loops: CDR1 VTNTFY, CDR2 YDVSTARD (reference sequence). The CDR3 has 18 amino acids, counting both end residues. The CDR3 protein is CATWDRQERGSLAVEQHF.

By share, this clone counts as large. The V call is TRGV4, the J call TRGJ1 or TRGJ2. Here the J gene came from matching the DNA to germline, since TCRdb omits it. Per germline, CDR1 EGSTGY and CDR2 YDSYTSSV. Trimming removed 4 bases from V and 12 bases from J; junction bases left unmatched: 6. This CDR3 is built from 10 residues. The CDR3 loop reads CATWERGKLF. The CDR3 DNA sequence: TGTGCCACCTGGGAACGGGGGAAACTCTTT.

This clone is labeled medium-sized. This chain connects TRGV8 to TRGJ1 or TRGJ2. Here the J gene was assigned by germline matching of the DNA, as TCRdb has none. V gave up 4 bases and J gave up 0 bases; unmatched junction bases: 3. Germline V gives CDR1 VENAVY, CDR2 YDSYNSRV. CDR3 length: 13 amino acids. The CDR3 region has the DNA TGTGCCACCTGGGAGCCGAATTATTATAAGAAACTCTTT. It specifies CATWEPNYYKKLF.

The chain joins TRGV10 to TRGJP1. TCRdb offers no J gene call, so here the DNA was matched to germline to obtain one. TRGV10 is labeled an ORF, and its function is uncertain. V lost 8 bases and J lost 0; bases outside the gene matches: 16. The CDR3 sequence is 18 residues long. The CDR3 loop is CAAWDFPQPYTTGWFKIF. In DNA form, the CDR3 reads TGTGCTGCGTGGGATTTCCCTCAACCTTATACCACTGGTTGGTTCAAGATATTT.

This clone is deemed large. Because the CDR3's place on the DNA is in doubt, the DNA is left out and the CDR3 is given as listed by TCRdb. The J gene has no call, while the V gene is TRGV11. TRGV11 is an ORF, and what it does is uncertain. Both ends counted, the CDR3 spans 18 residues. The CDR3 loop is CTTVPAGLAPHLYYKKLF.

Regarding this clone: This likely reflects a read error, since a far larger clone is one base away. Other DNA sequences in the same sample also yield this CDR3. The rearrangement uses TRGV11 and TRGJ1 or TRGJ2. The J gene was not available in TCRdb and was assigned here by matching the DNA to germline segments. TRGV11 is assigned to the ORF class and has an uncertain function. The CDR3 contains 13 residues. CDR3 loop: CACWIRHDYKKLF. The CDR3 DNA follows: TGTGCCTGCTGGATTAGGCACGATTACAAGAAACTCTTT.

Judged by abundance, this clone is large. V gene TRGV10 combines with J gene TRGJ1 or TRGJ2. TCRdb records no J gene; here it was assigned by comparing the DNA to germline. TRGV10 is assigned to the ORF class and has an uncertain function. CDR3 length: 16 amino acids. The J segment lost 3 bases and the V segment lost 8 bases, leaving 17 bases of the junction unmatched. The CDR3 DNA reads TGTGCTGCGTGGGATTTGGAGGAGCCAATTTATTATAAGAAACTCTTT. It encodes CAAWDLEEPIYYKKLF.

With respect to this clone: Within the sample, other DNA sequences also encode this same CDR3. The V gene call reads TRGV11; no J gene was called. TRGV11 is known as an ORF, though its function is uncertain. This CDR3 contains 13 residues. The CDR3 here is CACWIRGYYKKLF. CDR3 bases: TGTGCCTGCTGGATTAGGGGTTATTATAAAAAACTCTTT.

This clone is termed medium-sized. The rearrangement uses TRGV4 and TRGJ1 or TRGJ2. TCRdb does not report a J gene; here it was assigned by matching the DNA to germline references. CDR1 is EGSTGY, CDR2 YDSYTSSV, per germline. The length of the CDR3 is 13 residues. Trimming removed 0 bases from V and 5 bases from J; junction bases left unmatched: 4. CDR3 DNA: TGTGCCACCTGGGATGGGCGGGATTATAAGAAACTCTTT. Amino acids: CATWDGRDYKKLF.

This clone is deemed medium-sized. The V and J genes are TRGV9 and TRGJ1 or TRGJ2. TCRdb leaves out the J gene; it was filled in here by matching the DNA to germline. Germline V gene data show CDR1 as GITISATS and CDR2 as ISYDGTV (reference sequence). The CDR3 sequence is 15 residues long. V lost 2 bases, J lost 0 bases, and 7 bases stayed unmatched. The CDR3 loop reads CALWEGPKNYYKKLF. The CDR3 DNA sequence: TGTGCCTTGTGGGAGGGACCCAAGAATTATTATAAGAAACTCTTT.

As regards this clone: One junction end disagrees with the germline gene, perhaps due to a read error. CDR3 loop: CAGNTRGDYKKLF. CDR3 coding DNA: TGCGCGGGAAACACTCGGGGGGATTATAAGAAACTCTTT. The chain links TRGV10 to TRGJ1 or TRGJ2. Because TCRdb records no J gene, it was assigned here through a match of the DNA to germline. TRGV10 is identified as an open reading frame with a role that is uncertain. This CDR3 is 13 amino acids long.